The 20 T cell receptor beta chains in this list originate from one sample, sequenced in a study of T cells in localized non-small cell lung cancer. Clones were read by immunoSEQ multiplex PCR, and TCRdb kept only the in-frame ones, dropping some. Of tens of thousands of clones in the sample, approximately 91% were seen once. Sequencing was performed on peripheral blood, taken before any cancer treatment. The receptors derive from a man aged 35 to 69 with stage I lung adenocarcinoma.

The V call is TRBV28, the J call TRBJ2-1; D not certain. Per germline, CDR1 MDHEN and CDR2 SYDVKM. There are 10 residues in the CDR3. V was cut by 5 bases and J by 6 bases, with 2 bases left in between. The CDR3 loop is CASSGNEQFF. As DNA, the CDR3 is TGTGCCAGCAGTGGCAATGAGCAGTTCTTC.

The genes are TRBV28 and TRBJ1-5; D gene ambiguous. Trimming cost V 2 bases and J 5 bases, with 10 bases left between them. CDR1 and CDR2 (germline): MDHEN, SYDVKM. The CDR3 sequence is 14 residues long. The CDR3 protein is CASSLVREDQPQHF. CDR3 nucleotide sequence: TGTGCCAGCAGTTTAGTCCGGGAGGATCAGCCCCAGCATTTT.

This rearrangement joins TRBV4-1 to TRBJ2-1, with D possibly being TRBD1 (6 bases). This CDR3 contains 15 residues. The ends were cut back, 0 bases at V and 2 bases at J, with 8 bases in the middle. The V gene's germline CDR1 is MGHRA and CDR2 YSYEKL. In DNA, the CDR3 is TGCGCCAGCAGCCAAGATAGGGGGACCTACAATGAGCAGTTCTTC. Amino acid sequence: CASSQDRGTYNEQFF.

The V call is TRBV4-3, the J call TRBJ2-5; D gene uncertain. Trimming shortened V by 0 bases and J by 2 bases, and 10 bases separated the two germline ends. Germline V gives CDR1 LGHNA, CDR2 YSLEER. This CDR3 contains 15 residues. CDR3 nucleotides: TGCGCCAGCAGCCAAGATCTTAACCGTCAAGAGACCCAGTACTTC. It specifies CASSQDLNRQETQYF.

The chain carries TRBV5-1 and TRBJ2-1, with 7 positions matching TRBD2. V gave up 0 bases and J gave up 1 base; unmatched junction bases: 13. Per the germline V gene, CDR1 is SGHRS and CDR2 is YFSETQ. The CDR3 sequence is 19 residues long. CDR3 loop: CASSLAAGSRAGSYNEQFF. DNA for the CDR3: TGCGCCAGCAGCTTGGCGGCGGGGAGTCGAGCGGGGTCCTACAATGAGCAGTTCTTC.

The chain is built from TRBV2 and TRBJ1-1; TRBD1 matches at 9 bases. The CDR3 length is 14 residues. CDR1 is SNHLY and CDR2 is FYNNEI in the germline V gene. Trimming removed 6 bases from V and 4 bases from J; junction bases left unmatched: 6. In nucleotides, the CDR3 is TGTGCCAGCAGGGGGGGGACAGGGATCACTGAAGCTTTCTTT. Its translation: CASRGGTGITEAFF. Filled out from reference TRBV2 and TRBJ1-1, the complete variable domain reads EPEVTQTPSHQVTQMGQEVILRCVPISNHLYFYWYRQILGQKVEFLVSFYNNEISEKSEIFDDQFSVERPDGSNFTLKIRSTKLEDSAMYFCASRGGTGITEAFFGQGTRLTVV.

The chain joins TRBV5-1 to TRBJ2-7; D ambiguous. This CDR3 contains 13 residues. Trimming cost V 4 bases and J 6 bases, with 14 bases left between them. Germline lookup yields CDR1 SGHRS and CDR2 YFSETQ. CDR3 bases: TGCGCCAGCAGCCCTATCGTACGATCCGAGCAGTACTTC. This encodes CASSPIVRSEQYF.

The CDR3 nucleotides read TGCGCCAGCTTTACGGGACTAGGAGTCAATGAGCAGTTCTTC. Its protein product is CASFTGLGVNEQFF. The gene calls are TRBV5-1 and TRBJ2-1; TRBD2 matches at 8 bases. Germline lookup yields CDR1 SGHRS and CDR2 YFSETQ. With V trimmed by 7 bases and J by 6 bases, 9 bases remained unmatched. CDR3 length equals 14 residues.

The rearrangement links TRBV5-1 to TRBJ2-5; D remains unclear. The germline V gene encodes CDR1 SGHRS and CDR2 YFSETQ. V lost 4 bases and J 4 bases, leaving 8 bases between the germline ends. The CDR3 has 12 residues. The DNA for the CDR3 is TGCGCCAGCAGCCACCCCCCAGAGACCCAGTACTTC. This gives the protein CASSHPPETQYF.

The chain joins TRBV5-6 to TRBJ2-5; 11 bases fit TRBD2. The germline V gene has CDR1 SGHDT and CDR2 YYEEEE. The ends lost 2 bases at V and 4 bases at J; junction bases unmatched: 4. The CDR3 spans 15 residues. The CDR3 coding sequence is TGTGCCAGCAGCTTACAACTAGCGGGAGCAGAGACCCAGTACTTC. This encodes CASSLQLAGAETQYF. The entire variable domain, with the rest obtained from reference TRBV5-6 and TRBJ2-5, is as follows: DAGVTQSPTHLIKTRGQQVTLRCSPKSGHDTVSWYQQALGQGPQFIFQYYEEEERQRGNFPDRFSGHQFPNYSSELNVNALLLGDSALYLCASSLQLAGAETQYFGPGTRLLVL.

The V call is TRBV27, the J call TRBJ2-1; 8 nucleotides line up with TRBD1. Germline lookup yields CDR1 MNHEY and CDR2 SMNVEV (reference sequence). This CDR3 spans 18 amino acids. The J segment lost 2 bases and the V segment lost 3 bases, leaving 12 bases of the junction unmatched. The CDR3, as DNA: TGTGCCAGCAGTTTTTCAGGGGGCCGCAAACTAACCTACAATGAGCAGTTCTTC. It translates to CASSFSGGRKLTYNEQFF.

This clone was recorded once. J is TRBJ2-1 and V is TRBV4-2, with D perhaps matching TRBD1 or TRBD2 (5 bases each). Germline CDR1 and CDR2: LGHNA and YNFKEQ. The CDR3 sequence is 12 residues long. Deletions cut 4 bases from V and 6 bases from J, with 7 bases between. This CDR3 is CASSPGGNEQFF. In DNA, the CDR3 is TGTGCCAGCAGCCCTGGGGGCAATGAGCAGTTCTTC.

The chain links TRBV27 to TRBJ1-4, with D unclear. CDR1 is MNHEY and CDR2 is SMNVEV in the germline V gene (reference sequence). This CDR3 region has 13 residues. V was cut by 5 bases and J by 11 bases, with 15 bases left in between. DNA of the CDR3: TGTGCCAGCAGTCGGCGGGATCTAGGCAAACTGTTTTTT. Its translation: CASSRRDLGKLFF. Filled out from reference TRBV27 and TRBJ1-4, the complete variable domain reads EAQVTQNPRYLITVTGKKLTVTCSQNMNHEYMSWYRQDPGLGLRQIYYSMNVEVTDKGDVPEGYKVSRKEKRNFPLILESPSPNQTSLYFCASSRRDLGKLFFGSGTQLSVL.

This rearrangement joins TRBV29-1 to TRBJ2-1, with a possible D match to TRBD2 (5 bases). The CDR3 spans 12 residues. V lost 7 bases to trimming and J lost 7 bases, with 14 bases between them. Germline V gene lookup returns CDR1 SQVTM and CDR2 ANQGSEA. CDR3 in DNA: TGCAGCGGAGGGCTAGCTTCGAATGAGCAGTTCTTC. This gives the protein CSGGLASNEQFF.

V is TRBV29-1 and J is TRBJ2-1; 9 bases match TRBD2. The CDR3 is 16 amino acids. The germline V gene encodes CDR1 SQVTM and CDR2 ANQGSEA. The trim removed 1 base at V and 6 bases at J, leaving 10 bases unmatched. CDR3 bases: TGCAGCGTTGAAGGGGGTAGCGGGAGATCTAGCAATGAGCAGTTCTTC. Its protein product is CSVEGGSGRSSNEQFF.

The chain joins TRBV30 to TRBJ2-1; the D is unclear. Germline-derived CDR1 and CDR2 are GTSNPN and SVGIG (reference sequence). V was pared by 8 bases and J by 0 bases, with 14 bases between. This CDR3 region has 14 residues. The CDR3 loop reads CAATRVYSYNEQFF. The CDR3 coding sequence is TGTGCCGCCACTCGGGTGTACTCCTACAATGAGCAGTTCTTC.

The chain has TRBV5-1 and TRBJ2-1, with 7 bases that match TRBD2. CDR1 and CDR2 from the germline V gene are SGHRS and YFSETQ. V trimming: 2 bases; J trimming: 7 bases; junction bases outside the gene matches: 6. CDR3 length: 14 amino acids. In DNA, the CDR3 is TGCGCCAGCAGCTTCGCGGGAGTGGGGAATGAGCAGTTCTTC. Translating gives CASSFAGVGNEQFF.

This clone is a singleton in its sample. This chain connects TRBV6-5 to TRBJ2-7; 7 nucleotides line up with TRBD1. V lost 6 bases and J lost 11; bases outside the gene matches: 10. The length of the CDR3 is 12 residues. Per germline, CDR1 MNHEY and CDR2 SVGAGI. The CDR3 spells CASSPGQRTEYF. CDR3 coding DNA: TGTGCCAGCAGCCCGGGACAGAGAACAGAGTACTTC.

The chain combines TRBV5-6 with TRBJ2-1; D is possibly TRBD2 (7 bases). This CDR3 is built from 17 residues. Germline loops: CDR1 SGHDT, CDR2 YYEEEE. The V end was cut by 0 bases, the J end by 11 bases, with 24 bases between. CDR3 amino acids: CASSLEYRGIGGRKQFF. CDR3 coding DNA: TGTGCCAGCAGCTTGGAATATCGTGGCATCGGGGGGCGAAAGCAGTTCTTC.

CDR3 sequence: CASKGGSASYEQYF. The CDR3 DNA sequence: TGTGCCAGCAAGGGCGGGAGTGCCAGCTACGAGCAGTACTTC. The chain carries TRBV27 and TRBJ2-7; 7 positions match TRBD2. In germline, CDR1 is MNHEY, CDR2 SMNVEV (reference sequence). The CDR3 runs 14 residues. J gave up 3 bases and V 7 bases, and 9 bases lay outside the gene matches.